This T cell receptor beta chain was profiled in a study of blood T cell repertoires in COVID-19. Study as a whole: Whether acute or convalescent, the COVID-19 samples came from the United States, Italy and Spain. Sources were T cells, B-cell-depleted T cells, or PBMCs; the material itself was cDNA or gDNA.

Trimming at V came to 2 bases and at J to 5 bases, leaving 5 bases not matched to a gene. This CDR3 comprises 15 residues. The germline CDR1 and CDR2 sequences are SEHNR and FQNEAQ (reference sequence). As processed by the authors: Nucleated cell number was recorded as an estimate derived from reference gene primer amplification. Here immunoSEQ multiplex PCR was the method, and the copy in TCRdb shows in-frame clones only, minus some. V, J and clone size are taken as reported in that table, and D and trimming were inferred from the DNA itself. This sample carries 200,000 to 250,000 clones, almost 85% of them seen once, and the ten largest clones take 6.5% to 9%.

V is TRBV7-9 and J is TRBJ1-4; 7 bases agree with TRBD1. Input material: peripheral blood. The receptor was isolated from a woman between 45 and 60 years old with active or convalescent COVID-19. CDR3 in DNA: TGTGCCAGCAGCTTAACCGGGACAGTCAATGAAAAACTGTTTTTT. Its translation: CASSLTGTVNEKLFF.